This passage covers 32 T cell receptor beta chains from one sample sequenced in a study of blood T cell repertoires in COVID-19. Using immunoSEQ multiplex PCR, the repertoire was profiled, and TCRdb retains in-frame clones only, with some absent. The data show tens of thousands of clones, about nine tenths seen once. Sequencing used peripheral blood. The receptor set was obtained from a human donor in a cohort sampled during active COVID-19. The donor label of this sample is uncertain.

The V gene is TRBV28, the J gene TRBJ1-2; 9 nucleotides line up with TRBD1. Germline CDR1 and CDR2: MDHEN and SYDVKM. V was clipped by 5 bases and J by 2 bases; unmatched bases: 9. This CDR3 comprises 16 residues. The DNA for the CDR3 is TGTGCCAGCAGTCCCGGGACAGGGTCAGTGAACTATGGCTACACCTTC. This encodes CASSPGTGSVNYGYTF.

This chain links TRBV6-5 with TRBJ2-7; 10 bases fit TRBD1. The CDR3 spans 15 residues. After removal of 5 bases from V and 4 bases from J, the junction contained 8 bases not matched to a gene. Germline V gene lookup returns CDR1 MNHEY and CDR2 SVGAGI. The CDR3, as DNA: TGTGCCAGCAGTCCCTCGGGACAGGGGCGATACGAGCAGTACTTC. Translation gives CASSPSGQGRYEQYF.

The CDR3 here is CASSEGFSSYNEQFF. CDR3 nucleotide sequence: TGTGCCAGCAGTGAAGGCTTTAGCTCCTACAATGAGCAGTTCTTC. The chain employs TRBV6-1 and TRBJ2-1, with D uncertain. The CDR3 sequence is 15 residues long. Germline loops: CDR1 MNHNS, CDR2 SASEGT. The V end lost 1 base, the J end lost 0 bases, and 7 bases lay between the germline ends.

The V and J genes are TRBV5-4 and TRBJ2-3; weak D call: TRBD1 (6 bases). The CDR3 consists of 15 residues. Trimming took 2 bases from V and 1 from J, leaving 11 bases between them. Germline CDR1 is SGHNT and CDR2 is YYREEE (reference sequence). The CDR3 here is CASSFRGGRTDTQYF. CDR3 DNA: TGTGCCAGCAGCTTTAGAGGGGGACGCACAGATACGCAGTATTTT.

The J gene is TRBJ1-6, the V gene TRBV4-1; 7 nucleotides line up with TRBD1. Germline CDR1 and CDR2: MGHRA and YSYEKL. The CDR3 totals 15 residues. Losses at the gene ends were 4 bases for V and 13 bases for J; bases not matched to a gene: 13. DNA of the CDR3: TGCGCCAGCAGCCGAGCCGGGACAGCCCCTGTCCCCCTCCACTTT. Translating it yields CASSRAGTAPVPLHF.

This clone was picked up one time. The chain carries TRBV29-1 and TRBJ2-2, with 8 bases matching TRBD1. There are 14 residues in the CDR3. The germline V gene has CDR1 SQVTM and CDR2 ANQGSEA. V lost 6 bases and J lost 5; bases outside the gene matches: 8. This chain's CDR3 is CSVPGQGRTGELFF. CDR3 bases: TGCAGCGTGCCCGGACAGGGTCGGACCGGGGAGCTGTTTTTT.

The chain recombines TRBV6-1 with TRBJ1-2, with D possibly being TRBD1 (6 bases). Between the trimmed V and J ends, which lost 1 base and 9 bases, there was a span of 15 bases. CDR1 and CDR2 (germline): MNHNS, SASEGT. The CDR3 loop spans 14 amino acids. The CDR3 DNA follows: TGTGCCAGCAGTGAAGGGGCAGGGGCTGAGAGCTACACCTTC. Translation: CASSEGAGAESYTF.

This clone has only one observation. The rearrangement uses TRBV6-6 and TRBJ2-2; tentative D call: TRBD1 (6 bases). Germline loops: CDR1 MNHNY, CDR2 SVGAGI (reference sequence). V was shortened by 6 bases and J by 6 bases, with 11 bases between the two germline ends. The CDR3 covers 13 residues. The CDR3 is CASSAWGPGELFF. CDR3 sequence (DNA): TGTGCCAGCAGCGCTTGGGGGCCCGGGGAGCTGTTTTTT.

The chain carries TRBV6-1 and TRBJ2-2, with 10 bases fitting TRBD2. The CDR3 totals 15 residues. The germline V gene has CDR1 MNHNS and CDR2 SASEGT. V shed 6 bases, J shed 4 bases, and the junction held 5 bases outside the gene matches. CDR3 sequence reads: CASRRKRGGTGELFF. CDR3 nucleotides: TGTGCCAGCAGGAGGAAGCGGGGGGGCACCGGGGAGCTGTTTTTT.

This chain joins TRBV18 and TRBJ2-5, with TRBD2 matching over 8 bases. The CDR3 loop spans 13 amino acids. The germline CDR1 and CDR2 sequences are KGHSH and LQKENI. V was pared by 5 bases and J by 4 bases, with 3 bases of the junction left unmatched. CDR3 sequence: CASSGTRGETQYF. CDR3 in DNA: TGTGCCAGCTCAGGGACTAGGGGAGAGACCCAGTACTTC. The complete variable domain, with remaining parts taken from reference TRBV18 and TRBJ2-5, reads NAGVMQNPRHLVRRRGQEARLRCSPMKGHSHVYWYRQLPEEGLKFMVYLQKENIIDESGMPKERFSAEFPKEGPSILRIQQVVRGDSAAYFCASSGTRGETQYFGPGTRLLVL.

The V and J genes are TRBV5-1 and TRBJ2-3; a weak D match, TRBD1 (6 bases). The CDR3 runs to 15 residues. V lost 0 bases, J lost 6 bases, and 14 bases lay in between. The V gene's germline CDR1 is SGHRS and CDR2 YFSETQ. For the CDR3, the DNA is TGCGCCAGCAGCTTGGTTGGGGGCACACCGGATACGCAGTATTTT. Protein product: CASSLVGGTPDTQYF. The variable domain in full, completed from reference TRBV5-1 and TRBJ2-3, reads KAGVTQTPRYLIKTRGQQVTLSCSPISGHRSVSWYQQTPGQGLQFLFEYFSETQRNKGNFPGRFSGRQFSNSRSEMNVSTLELGDSALYLCASSLVGGTPDTQYFGPGTRLTVL.

The V and J genes are TRBV5-1 and TRBJ2-7; D is perhaps TRBD2 (5 bases). V lost 0 bases and J 2 bases, leaving 12 bases between the germline ends. The germline CDR1 and CDR2 sequences are SGHRS and YFSETQ. This CDR3 is 15 amino acids long. The CDR3 DNA reads TGCGCCAGCAGCTTGGACGGGGTCATACCCTACGAGCAGTACTTC. This gives the protein CASSLDGVIPYEQYF.

V usage is TRBV28 and J usage is TRBJ2-7; 12 bases fit TRBD1. This CDR3 has 15 residues. J lost 7 bases, V lost 3 bases, and 7 bases had no gene match. The germline V gene encodes CDR1 MDHEN and CDR2 SYDVKM. The CDR3: CASSFTGQGAKEQYF. CDR3 nucleotide sequence: TGTGCCAGCAGTTTTACGGGACAGGGGGCGAAGGAGCAGTACTTC.

This CDR3 reads CASSLDRGGGAFYNEQFF. CDR3 coding DNA: TGTGCCAGCAGCTTGGATAGGGGTGGCGGGGCGTTCTACAATGAGCAGTTCTTC. The chain couples TRBV5-6 to TRBJ2-1, with TRBD2 as a possible D gene (6 bases). In germline, CDR1 is SGHDT, CDR2 YYEEEE. The CDR3 is 18 amino acids. Trimming pared 0 bases from V and 3 bases from J, leaving 19 bases between.

The rearrangement links TRBV5-1 to TRBJ2-3; 15 positions match TRBD2. The CDR3 runs to 16 residues. J lost 4 bases, V lost 0 bases, and 0 bases had no gene match. Germline loops: CDR1 SGHRS, CDR2 YFSETQ. The CDR3 nucleotides read TGCGCCAGCAGCTTGGGGACTAGCGGGAGGGCAGATACGCAGTATTTT. This codes for CASSLGTSGRADTQYF.

This clone showed up just a few times. This chain links TRBV5-1 with TRBJ2-3, with TRBD2 matching over 7 bases. The CDR3 is made up of 16 amino acids. Germline V gene sequence: CDR1 SGHRS, CDR2 YFSETQ. V trimming: 2 bases; J trimming: 1 base; junction bases outside the gene matches: 7. CDR3 region: CASSLRGGSGTDTQYF. In DNA form, the CDR3 reads TGCGCCAGCAGCTTACGGGGAGGGAGCGGCACAGATACGCAGTATTTT.

The chain recombines TRBV6-6 with TRBJ1-5, with a weak D call TRBD1 (6 bases). V was pared by 5 bases and J by 5 bases, with 16 bases between. Germline V gene data show CDR1 as MNHNY and CDR2 as SVGAGI (reference sequence). The CDR3 covers 15 residues. DNA for the CDR3: TGTGCCAGCAGTCTTAGGGGGGGCCGGGATCAGCCCCAGCATTTT. Protein: CASSLRGGRDQPQHF.

CDR3 sequence (DNA): TGCGCCAGCAGCCGCCCCATGCGGGGCACTGGTGAGCAGTTCTTC. The encoded protein is CASSRPMRGTGEQFF. V usage is TRBV4-1 and J usage is TRBJ2-1; perhaps TRBD2 as D (6 bases). The CDR3 loop spans 15 amino acids. V was cut by 4 bases and J by 9 bases, with 19 bases left in between. From germline, CDR1 is MGHRA and CDR2 YSYEKL.

This chain joins TRBV4-1 and TRBJ2-5, with 12 bases lining up with TRBD2. The CDR3 is 16 residues long. CDR1 MGHRA and CDR2 YSYEKL come from the germline V gene. Germline trimming cut 1 base from V and 2 bases from J; bases unmatched to any gene: 2. As DNA, the CDR3 is TGCGCCAGCAGCCAAGGTACTAGCGGGGGGCAAGAGACCCAGTACTTC. It specifies CASSQGTSGGQETQYF.

In its sample, this clone was seen a few times. This chain connects TRBV29-1 to TRBJ2-2; weak D call: TRBD1 (6 bases). V was cut by 4 bases and J by 6 bases, with 18 bases left in between. This CDR3 has 15 residues. In germline, CDR1 is SQVTM, CDR2 ANQGSEA. CDR3 loop: CSVGFGTNGAGELFF. Here the CDR3 DNA reads TGCAGCGTTGGCTTCGGGACAAACGGGGCCGGGGAGCTGTTTTTT.

The V gene is TRBV7-2, the J gene TRBJ2-7; D call uncertain. Germline V gives CDR1 SGHTA, CDR2 FQGNSA. The CDR3 runs to 12 residues. The V end was cut by 5 bases, the J end by 3 bases, with 8 bases between. CDR3 residues: CASSQQVYEQYF. CDR3 sequence (DNA): TGTGCCAGCAGCCAACAAGTCTACGAGCAGTACTTC.

This chain uses TRBV4-1 with TRBJ2-2; TRBD1 is a possible D gene (5 bases). The CDR3 is 17 amino acids. CDR1 and CDR2 (germline): MGHRA, YSYEKL. Trimming cost V 2 bases and J 1 base, with 14 bases left between them. CDR3: CASSQKPGQGNTGELFF. CDR3 sequence (DNA): TGCGCCAGCAGCCAAAAACCAGGCCAGGGGAACACCGGGGAGCTGTTTTTT.

The chain combines TRBV5-4 with TRBJ2-7; tentatively, D is TRBD2 (6 bases). The germline V gene has CDR1 SGHNT and CDR2 YYREEE (reference sequence). The CDR3 contains 15 residues. The ends were cut back, 4 bases at V and 2 bases at J, with 16 bases in the middle. The CDR3 is CASSPPGGSPYEQYF. In DNA, the CDR3 is TGTGCCAGCAGCCCCCCCGGGGGTAGCCCCTACGAGCAGTACTTC. Looking up the rest from reference TRBV5-4 and TRBJ2-7 gives the full variable domain: ETGVTQSPTHLIKTRGQQVTLRCSSQSGHNTVSWYQQALGQGPQFIFQYYREEENGRGNFPPRFSGLQFPNYSSELNVNALELDDSALYLCASSPPGGSPYEQYFGPGTRLTVT.

This chain joins TRBV28 and TRBJ1-2; 12 nucleotides line up with TRBD1. The CDR3 contains 15 residues. With 6 bases clipped from V and 7 bases from J, the junction kept 9 bases outside the gene matches. CDR1 MDHEN and CDR2 SYDVKM come from the germline V gene. In DNA form, the CDR3 reads TGTGCCAGCAGCCGACCGGGACAGGGGGCGAGTGGCTACACCTTC. Protein product: CASSRPGQGASGYTF.

This chain connects TRBV24-1 to TRBJ2-3; 8 bases are shared with TRBD1. Losses at the gene ends were 4 bases for V and 2 bases for J; bases not matched to a gene: 7. Germline V gene lookup returns CDR1 KGHDR and CDR2 SFDVKD. This CDR3 is 16 amino acids long. The CDR3 coding sequence is TGTGCCACCAGTGACCCCGGGACAGGAAACACAGATACGCAGTATTTT. It codes for CATSDPGTGNTDTQYF.

V gene TRBV6-5 combines with J gene TRBJ2-2; a weak D match, TRBD1 (6 bases). Germline lookup yields CDR1 MNHEY and CDR2 SVGAGI. The CDR3 sequence is 14 residues long. V was cut by 5 bases and J by 6 bases, with 13 bases left in between. The CDR3 loop is CASSRTQGSGELFF. In DNA form, the CDR3 reads TGTGCCAGCAGTCGGACACAGGGCTCCGGGGAGCTGTTTTTT.

The V and J genes are TRBV5-4 and TRBJ2-7, with D tentatively TRBD1 (5 bases). Germline loops: CDR1 SGHNT, CDR2 YYREEE (reference sequence). V was clipped by 1 base and J by 3 bases, with 8 bases between them. This CDR3 spans 13 amino acids. The CDR3 region is CASSLTGNYEQYF. In DNA form, the CDR3 reads TGTGCCAGCAGCTTGACAGGAAACTACGAGCAGTACTTC.

The chain couples TRBV2 to TRBJ1-6, with TRBD1 as a possible D gene (6 bases). V lost 2 bases and J lost 13, with 18 bases in between. The CDR3 covers 15 residues. Germline assignment: CDR1 SNHLY and CDR2 FYNNEI. CDR3 nucleotide sequence: TGTGCCAGCAGTGAACTACAGGGCGAAAGGGCGCCCCTCCACTTT. The encoded protein is CASSELQGERAPLHF. Looking up the rest from reference TRBV2 and TRBJ1-6 gives the full variable domain: EPEVTQTPSHQVTQMGQEVILRCVPISNHLYFYWYRQILGQKVEFLVSFYNNEISEKSEIFDDQFSVERPDGSNFTLKIRSTKLEDSAMYFCASSELQGERAPLHFGNGTRLTVT.

The rearrangement joins TRBV5-8 to TRBJ2-3, with a weak D call TRBD1 (6 bases). V lost 3 bases, J lost 8 bases, and 22 bases lay in between. The CDR3 extends over 16 amino acids. The germline gives CDR1 SGHTS, CDR2 YDEGEE. DNA for the CDR3: TGTGCCAGCAGCTCCGGACAGATCCACCCGTTAGGTACGCAGTATTTT. Translating gives CASSSGQIHPLGTQYF.

J is TRBJ1-6 and V is TRBV5-6; 12 bases match TRBD1. V shed 3 bases, J shed 10 bases, and the junction held 11 bases outside the gene matches. Germline CDR1 reads SGHDT; CDR2 reads YYEEEE. This CDR3 comprises 17 residues. CDR3 residues: CASSSRDRGLGGSPLHF. CDR3 coding DNA: TGTGCCAGCAGCTCCCGGGACAGGGGGCTCGGAGGCTCACCCCTCCACTTT.

This chain connects TRBV18 to TRBJ2-7; 7 nucleotides line up with TRBD1. V trimming: 1 base; J trimming: 0 bases; junction bases outside the gene matches: 0. In germline, CDR1 is KGHSH, CDR2 LQKENI. This CDR3 region has 14 residues. CDR3 in DNA: TGTGCCAGCTCACCACGGGACAGCTCCTACGAGCAGTACTTC. It specifies CASSPRDSSYEQYF.

The chain combines TRBV12-3 or TRBV12-4 with TRBJ1-2; a possible D gene is TRBD1 (6 bases). V lost 5 bases to trimming and J lost 8 bases, with 15 bases between them. The CDR3 consists of 13 residues. CDR3 loop: CASSATGIVGYTF. The CDR3 coding sequence is TGTGCCAGCAGTGCCACAGGGATCGTAGGCTACACCTTC.